These 15 T cell receptor beta chains were sequenced from one sample in a study of blood T cell repertoires in COVID-19. Using immunoSEQ multiplex PCR, the repertoire was profiled, and TCRdb retains in-frame clones only, with some absent. The repertoire includes about 160,000 clones, roughly 82% of them detected once, and 7% sits in the top ten. The sample was peripheral blood. These receptors all come from a woman between 35 and 50 years old with COVID-19, enrolled during active disease.

This chain uses TRBV19 with TRBJ1-5, with TRBD1 as a possible D gene (5 bases). The CDR3 is 16 amino acids. The germline CDR1 and CDR2 sequences are LNHDA and SQIVND (reference sequence). Trimming cost V 2 bases and J 7 bases, with 18 bases left between them. The CDR3 region is CASSIYRPGTGQPQHF. DNA for the CDR3: TGTGCCAGTAGTATATACCGGCCAGGAACAGGCCAGCCCCAGCATTTT. Supplemented by reference TRBV19 and TRBJ1-5, the full variable domain reads DGGITQSPKYLFRKEGQNVTLSCEQNLNHDAMYWYRQDPGQGLRLIYYSQIVNDFQKGDIAEGYSVSREKKESFPLTVTSAQKNPTAFYLCASSIYRPGTGQPQHFGDGTRLSIL.

The chain employs TRBV19 and TRBJ1-1; 8 bases align to TRBD1. The junction had 7 bases not matched to a gene; V was cut back by 4 bases and J by 6 bases. Per germline, CDR1 LNHDA and CDR2 SQIVND (reference sequence). CDR3 size: 14 residues. The CDR3 DNA follows: TGTGCCAGTAGTACAGGGGGCGGTGGGGCTGAAGCTTTCTTT. As protein: CASSTGGGGAEAFF.

V gene TRBV9 combines with J gene TRBJ2-3, with 11 positions matching TRBD2. With 2 bases clipped from V and 2 bases from J, the junction kept 4 bases outside the gene matches. Germline V lookup: CDR1 SGDLS, CDR2 YYNGEE. The CDR3 is 16 residues long. Here the CDR3 reads CASSVSSGGSTDTQYF. The CDR3 DNA sequence: TGTGCCAGCAGCGTGTCTAGCGGGGGGTCCACAGATACGCAGTATTTT.

This chain joins TRBV9 and TRBJ1-6; D gene uncertain. The V gene's germline CDR1 is SGDLS and CDR2 YYNGEE. V was clipped by 0 bases and J by 8 bases, with 12 bases between them. The CDR3 is made up of 15 amino acids. The CDR3 region is CASSVDGQVDSPLHF. The CDR3 DNA reads as TGTGCCAGCAGCGTAGATGGGCAGGTGGATTCACCCCTCCACTTT.

The chain has TRBV21-1 and TRBJ1-5. TRBV21-1 is noted as a pseudogene. The CDR3 spans 15 residues. This CDR3 is CASTKGRGWNQPQHF. The CDR3 region has the DNA TGTGCCAGCACCAAAGGGAGGGGATGGAATCAGCCCCAGCATTTT.

The CDR3 sequence: CASSYFVGEETQYF. The DNA of the CDR3 is TGTGCCAGCAGTTACTTCGTCGGGGAGGAGACCCAGTACTTC. The chain couples TRBV6-5 to TRBJ2-5; tentatively, D is TRBD2 (5 bases). V shed 1 base and J shed 5 bases, with 11 bases lying between them. The CDR3 contains 14 residues. Germline-derived CDR1 and CDR2 are MNHEY and SVGAGI.

This clone occurred once. The gene calls are TRBV19 and TRBJ2-6, with 10 bases lining up with TRBD1. Trimming took 4 bases from V and 0 from J; bases not matched to a gene: 0. Germline CDR1 and CDR2: LNHDA and SQIVND (reference sequence). The CDR3 sequence is 16 residues long. CDR3 DNA: TGTGCCAGTAGTAGGACAGGGGGCTCTGGGGCCAACGTCCTGACTTTC. It codes for CASSRTGGSGANVLTF. The variable domain in full, with the rest retrieved from reference TRBV19 and TRBJ2-6, is DGGITQSPKYLFRKEGQNVTLSCEQNLNHDAMYWYRQDPGQGLRLIYYSQIVNDFQKGDIAEGYSVSREKKESFPLTVTSAQKNPTAFYLCASSRTGGSGANVLTFGAGSRLTVL.

The sample holds one count of this clone. The genes are TRBV18 and TRBJ2-1, with a possible D match to TRBD2 (5 bases). V lost 6 bases and J lost 4, with 13 bases in between. The CDR3 totals 14 residues. Germline CDR1 reads KGHSH; CDR2 reads LQKENI. CDR3: CASSRGNRYNEQFF. The DNA of the CDR3 is TGTGCCAGCTCCCGAGGGAACAGATACAATGAGCAGTTCTTC.

The chain combines TRBV27 with TRBJ1-5; D might be TRBD1 (5 bases). With 4 bases removed from V and 9 bases from J, the gap between germline ends came to 16 bases. Germline lookup yields CDR1 MNHEY and CDR2 SMNVEV (reference sequence). The CDR3 is 14 residues long. The CDR3 region has the DNA TGTGCCAGCAGTTCAGGGACGGGGGACGGGCCCCAGCATTTT. Its protein product is CASSSGTGDGPQHF.

The chain combines TRBV10-1 with TRBJ2-1; D perhaps matches TRBD2 (6 bases). The CDR3 totals 15 residues. Germline loops: CDR1 WNHNN, CDR2 SYGVQD (reference sequence). V shed 4 bases and J shed 0 bases, with 10 bases lying between them. The CDR3, as DNA: TGCGCCAGCAGTGTGCGGGGAAGCTCCTACAATGAGCAGTTCTTC. This gives the protein CASSVRGSSYNEQFF.

The genes are TRBV9 and TRBJ1-1; D not resolved. Trimming cost V 0 bases and J 3 bases, with 12 bases left between them. CDR3 length: 15 amino acids. The germline gives CDR1 SGDLS, CDR2 YYNGEE. The CDR3 reads CASSVGGMTDTEAFF. CDR3 DNA: TGTGCCAGCAGCGTAGGAGGTATGACGGACACTGAAGCTTTCTTT.

The rearrangement links TRBV19 to TRBJ2-7, with 10 bases matching TRBD1. V lost 4 bases to trimming and J lost 2 bases; unmatched junction nucleotides: 17. This CDR3 has 19 amino acids. The V gene's germline CDR1 is LNHDA and CDR2 SQIVND (reference sequence). This chain's CDR3 is CASSSRLGQGRSMAYEQYF. CDR3 nucleotide sequence: TGTGCCAGTAGTAGCCGTTTGGGACAGGGGCGAAGTATGGCCTACGAGCAGTACTTC.

The chain has TRBV7-6 and TRBJ2-7; a possible D gene is TRBD1 (6 bases). The ends were cut back, 1 base at V and 4 bases at J, with 32 bases in the middle. The CDR3 spans 21 residues. Germline-derived CDR1 and CDR2 are SGHVS and FNYEAQ. In DNA form, the CDR3 reads TGTGCCAGCAGCTTAGGGGGTACAGGGATAGGGGCAAAGGCATTTCCTTACGAGCAGTACTTC. Its translation is CASSLGGTGIGAKAFPYEQYF.

This clone was seen a handful of times. The chain couples TRBV9 to TRBJ1-2; TRBD1 agrees at 9 bases. Trimming removed 4 bases from V and 1 base from J; junction bases left unmatched: 5. CDR3 length equals 15 residues. Germline CDR1 reads SGDLS; CDR2 reads YYNGEE. This chain's CDR3 is CASSPGTGFNYGYTF. The DNA for the CDR3 is TGTGCCAGCAGCCCAGGGACAGGGTTTAACTATGGCTACACCTTC.

The chain is built from TRBV18 and TRBJ2-1; weak D call: TRBD2 (5 bases). The germline CDR1 and CDR2 sequences are KGHSH and LQKENI. The CDR3 runs to 15 residues. V was clipped by 3 bases and J by 0 bases, with 9 bases between them. The CDR3 loop reads CASSPGKGSYNEQFF. CDR3 bases: TGTGCCAGCTCACCCGGGAAGGGCTCCTACAATGAGCAGTTCTTC.